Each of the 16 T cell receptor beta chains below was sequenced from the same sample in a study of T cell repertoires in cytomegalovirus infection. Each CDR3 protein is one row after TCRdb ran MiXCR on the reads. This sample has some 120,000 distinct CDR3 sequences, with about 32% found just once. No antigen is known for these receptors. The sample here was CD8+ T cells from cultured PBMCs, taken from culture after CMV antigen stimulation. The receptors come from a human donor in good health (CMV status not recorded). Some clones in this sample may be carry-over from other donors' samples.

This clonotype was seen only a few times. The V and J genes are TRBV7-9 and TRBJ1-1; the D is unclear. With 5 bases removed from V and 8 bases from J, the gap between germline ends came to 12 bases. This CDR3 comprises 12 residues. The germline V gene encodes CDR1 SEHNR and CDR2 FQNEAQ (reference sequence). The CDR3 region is CASSLGKEEAFF. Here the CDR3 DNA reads TGTGCCAGCAGCCTGGGGAAGGAAGAAGCTTTCTTT.

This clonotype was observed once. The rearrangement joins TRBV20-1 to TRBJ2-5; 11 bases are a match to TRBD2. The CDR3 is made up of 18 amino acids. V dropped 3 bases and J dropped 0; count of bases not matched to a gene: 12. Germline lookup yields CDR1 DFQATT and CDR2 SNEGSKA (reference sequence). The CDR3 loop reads CSASWSSGGRGYQETQYF. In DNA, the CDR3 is TGCAGTGCTAGTTGGTCTAGCGGGGGGCGGGGGTACCAAGAGACCCAGTACTTC.

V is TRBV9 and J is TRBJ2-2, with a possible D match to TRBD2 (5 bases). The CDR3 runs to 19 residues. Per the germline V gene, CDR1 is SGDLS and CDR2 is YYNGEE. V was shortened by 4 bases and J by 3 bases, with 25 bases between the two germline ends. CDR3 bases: TGTGCCAGCAGCCTAAGACCCAAAAACCGGGGAACCTACACCGGGGAGCTGTTTTTT. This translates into CASSLRPKNRGTYTGELFF.

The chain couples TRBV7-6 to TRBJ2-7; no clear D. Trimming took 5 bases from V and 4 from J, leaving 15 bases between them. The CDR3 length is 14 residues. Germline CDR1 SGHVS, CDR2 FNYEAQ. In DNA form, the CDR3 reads TGTGCCAGCAGCCGTTCCTTTCCGCCGTACGAGCAGTACTTC. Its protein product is CASSRSFPPYEQYF.

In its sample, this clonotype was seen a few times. The CDR3 nucleotides read TGCGCCAGCAGCCTTCGACAGGGGGCACGAAGCTCCTACAATGAGCAGTTCTTC. Translated: CASSLRQGARSSYNEQFF. V gene TRBV4-1 combines with J gene TRBJ2-1; TRBD1 matches 10 bases. Germline lookup yields CDR1 MGHRA and CDR2 YSYEKL. The CDR3 runs to 18 residues. V lost 4 bases, J lost 0 bases, and 9 bases stayed unmatched.

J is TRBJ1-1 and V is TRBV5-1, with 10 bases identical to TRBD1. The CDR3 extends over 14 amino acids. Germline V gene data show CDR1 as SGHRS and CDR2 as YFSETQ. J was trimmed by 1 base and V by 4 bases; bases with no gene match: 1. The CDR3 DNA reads TGCGCCAGCAGCCGGGACAGGGGGAACACTGAAGCTTTCTTT. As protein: CASSRDRGNTEAFF.

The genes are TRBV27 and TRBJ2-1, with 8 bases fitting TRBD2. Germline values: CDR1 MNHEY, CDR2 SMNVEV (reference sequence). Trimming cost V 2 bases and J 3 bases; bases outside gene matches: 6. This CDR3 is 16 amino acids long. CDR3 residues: CASSLGGGGNYNEQFF. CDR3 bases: TGTGCCAGCAGTTTAGGGGGCGGGGGGAACTACAATGAGCAGTTCTTC.

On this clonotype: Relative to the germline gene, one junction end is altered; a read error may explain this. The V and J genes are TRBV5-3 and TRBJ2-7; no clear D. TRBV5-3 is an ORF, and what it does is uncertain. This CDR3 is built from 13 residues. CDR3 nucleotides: TGTGCCAGCAGCTTGGGCAGAGCCTACGAGCAGTACTTC. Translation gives CASSLGRAYEQYF.

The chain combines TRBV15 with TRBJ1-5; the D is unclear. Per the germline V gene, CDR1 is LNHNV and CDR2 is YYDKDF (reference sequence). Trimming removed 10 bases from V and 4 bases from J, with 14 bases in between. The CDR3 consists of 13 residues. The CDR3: CAISTSSNQPQHF. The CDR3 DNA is TGTGCCATAAGCACGTCATCAAATCAGCCCCAGCATTTT.

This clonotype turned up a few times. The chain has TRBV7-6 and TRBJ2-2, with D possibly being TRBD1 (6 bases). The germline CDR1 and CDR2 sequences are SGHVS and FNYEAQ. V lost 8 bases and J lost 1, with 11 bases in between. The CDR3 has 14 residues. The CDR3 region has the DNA TGTGCCAGCGGCTCGACAGGGAACACCGGGGAGCTGTTTTTT. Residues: CASGSTGNTGELFF.

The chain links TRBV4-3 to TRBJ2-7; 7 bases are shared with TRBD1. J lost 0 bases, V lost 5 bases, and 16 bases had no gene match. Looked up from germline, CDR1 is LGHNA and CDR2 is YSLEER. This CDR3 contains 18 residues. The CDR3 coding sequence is TGCGCCAGCAGCTTCCAATATACCGGGACAGACCCCTCCTACGAGCAGTACTTC. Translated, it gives CASSFQYTGTDPSYEQYF.

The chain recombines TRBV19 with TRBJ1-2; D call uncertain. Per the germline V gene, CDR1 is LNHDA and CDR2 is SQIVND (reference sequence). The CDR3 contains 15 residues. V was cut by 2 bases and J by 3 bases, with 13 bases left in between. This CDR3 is CASSIREGLDYGYTF. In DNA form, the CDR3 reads TGTGCCAGTAGTATACGAGAGGGATTGGACTATGGCTACACCTTC.

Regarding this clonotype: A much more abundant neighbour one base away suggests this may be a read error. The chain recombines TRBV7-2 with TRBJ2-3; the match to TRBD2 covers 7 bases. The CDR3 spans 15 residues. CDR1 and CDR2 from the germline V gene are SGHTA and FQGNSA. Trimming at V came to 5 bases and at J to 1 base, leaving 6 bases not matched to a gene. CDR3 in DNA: TGTGCCAGCAGCCCACGGCGGGAGTGCACAGATACGCAGTATTTT. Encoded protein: CASSPRRECTDTQYF.

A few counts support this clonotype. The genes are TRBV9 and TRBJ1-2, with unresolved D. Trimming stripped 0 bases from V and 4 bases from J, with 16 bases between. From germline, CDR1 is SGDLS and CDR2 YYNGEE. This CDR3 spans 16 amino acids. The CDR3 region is CASSVGRAQDSYGYTF. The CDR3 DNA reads TGTGCCAGCAGCGTAGGCAGAGCCCAAGATTCCTATGGCTACACCTTC. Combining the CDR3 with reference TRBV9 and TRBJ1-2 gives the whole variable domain DSGVTQTPKHLITATGQRVTLRCSPRSGDLSVYWYQQSLDQGLQFLIQYYNGEERAKGNILERFSAQQFPDLHSELNLSSLELGDSALYFCASSVGRAQDSYGYTFGSGTRLTVV.

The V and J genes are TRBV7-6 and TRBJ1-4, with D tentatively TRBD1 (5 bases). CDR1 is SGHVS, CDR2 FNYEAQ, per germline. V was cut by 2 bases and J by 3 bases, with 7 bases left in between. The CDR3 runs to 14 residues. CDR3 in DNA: TGTGCCAGCAGCTTACAGGGATCTAATGAAAAACTGTTTTTT. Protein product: CASSLQGSNEKLFF.

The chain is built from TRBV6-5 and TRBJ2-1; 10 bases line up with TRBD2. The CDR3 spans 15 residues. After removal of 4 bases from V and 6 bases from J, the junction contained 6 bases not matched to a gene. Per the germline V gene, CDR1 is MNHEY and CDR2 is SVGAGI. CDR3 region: CASSFTSGAGNEQFF. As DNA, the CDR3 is TGTGCCAGCAGTTTCACTAGCGGGGCCGGCAATGAGCAGTTCTTC.